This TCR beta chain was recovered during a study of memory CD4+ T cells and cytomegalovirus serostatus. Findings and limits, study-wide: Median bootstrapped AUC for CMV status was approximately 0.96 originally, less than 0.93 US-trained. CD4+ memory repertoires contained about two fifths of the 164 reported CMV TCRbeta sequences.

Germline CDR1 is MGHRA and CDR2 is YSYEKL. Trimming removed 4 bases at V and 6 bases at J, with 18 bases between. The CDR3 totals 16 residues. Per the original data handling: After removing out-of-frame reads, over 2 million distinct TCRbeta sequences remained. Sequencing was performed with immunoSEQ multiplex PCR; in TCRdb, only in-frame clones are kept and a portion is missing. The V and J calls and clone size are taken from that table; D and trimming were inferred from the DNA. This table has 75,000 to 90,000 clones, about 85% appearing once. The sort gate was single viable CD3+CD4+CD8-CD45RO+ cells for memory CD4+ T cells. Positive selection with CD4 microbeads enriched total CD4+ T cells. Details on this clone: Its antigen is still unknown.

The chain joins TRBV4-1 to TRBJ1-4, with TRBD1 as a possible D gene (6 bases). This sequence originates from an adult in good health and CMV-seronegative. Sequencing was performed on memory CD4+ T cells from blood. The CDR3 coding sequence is TGCGCCAGCAGCCTATCTTCACAGGGCCGAGATGAAAAACTGTTTTTT. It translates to CASSLSSQGRDEKLFF.